Listed below are T cell receptor beta chains from one sample, sequenced in a study of OX40 agonist ivuxolimab in advanced cancers. Profiling relied on immunoSEQ multiplex PCR, and the TCRdb table lists in-frame clones only, not all of them. The profile shows roughly 48,000 clones, about 88% of them singletons. Here the sequenced sample was CD4+ or CD8+ T cells sorted from blood, taken in a trial of the OX40 agonist ivuxolimab. The receptors here all came from an adult with an advanced solid tumor such as melanoma, head and neck, liver or kidney cancer. Both conserved end residues are part of each CDR3.

v_gene	j_gene	CDR3aa
TRBV5-5	TRBJ2-1	CASSLLAGGRDEQFF
TRBV13	TRBJ2-5	CASSLPRTGGSVGTQYF
TRBV7-2	TRBJ1-1	CASSWEGVGTEAFF
TRBV11-3	TRBJ2-3	CASSSGGRNTDTQYF
TRBV7-7	TRBJ2-3	CASSLGAGLSTDTQYF
TRBV7-2	TRBJ2-3	CASSLALLAGSTDTQYF
TRBV7-2	TRBJ2-1	CASSWDFRSEQFF
TRBV27	TRBJ2-7	CASSLRFPQPYEQYF
TRBV19	TRBJ2-1	CASSIDPDGPGFF
TRBV5-1	TRBJ2-7	CASSLGVPSYEQYF
TRBV7-9	TRBJ1-5	CASNKDNQPQHF
TRBV6-5	TRBJ1-1	CASSRGSTEAFF
TRBV5-3	TRBJ2-7	CARSKGVRGYLYEQYF
TRBV30	TRBJ1-1	CAWSVQGITEAFF
TRBV19	TRBJ2-7	CASSIWTGEQYF
TRBV23-1	TRBJ2-5	CASSPVLREFQETQYF
TRBV11-3	TRBJ2-3	CASSLSDTQYF
TRBV6-1	TRBJ1-5	CASRPGGWNQPQHF
TRBV6-5	TRBJ1-3	CASSRDRYGNTIYF
TRBV6-6	TRBJ2-7	CASSLDRRKQYF
TRBV6-1	TRBJ2-1	CASSPSGSSYNEQFF
TRBV29-1	TRBJ2-7	CSTTTSPSYEQYF
TRBV6-6	TRBJ1-1	CASSYIGNTEAFF
TRBV2	TRBJ2-7	CASSALTGARNEQYF
TRBV21-1	TRBJ1-1	CASKLGDMNTEAFF
TRBV27	TRBJ1-2	CASSLFDRGNNYGYTF
TRBV7-9	TRBJ2-7	CASSFNFGEQYF
TRBV6-5	TRBJ2-3	CASRREERTDTQYF
TRBV6-1	TRBJ1-3	CASSPGGSGNTIYF
TRBV30	TRBJ1-1	CAWGRLNTEAFF
TRBV30	TRBJ1-4	CAWGTGVGGEKLFF
TRBV5-6	TRBJ1-2	CASSLAQGSGYTF